This T cell receptor beta chain was retrieved from a study of T cell responses to AZD1222 COVID-19 vaccine. General study findings and limits: There were vaccine-associated CD4 TCRs across spike, dominant at 160-218 and 743-854. Nearly half of spike-specific TCRs reportedly target unmutated variant regions.

This clone appeared once. The target antigen is unknown. Method: immunoSEQ multiplex PCR; TCRdb's copy keeps in-frame clones and lacks some. The table has over 100,000 clones, about 87% seen once. This CDR3 spans 16 amino acids. The germline V and J ends were trimmed by 8 bases and 2 bases, with 22 bases remaining between them. Looked up from germline, CDR1 is LNHDA and CDR2 is SQIVND (reference sequence). This TCR was sampled from an adult in good health. Here the sequenced sample was peripheral blood, taken on day 0 of AZD1222 vaccination. The chain uses TRBV19 and TRBJ2-7, with D perhaps given as TRBD1 or TRBD2 (5 bases each). The CDR3 region has the DNA TGTGCCAGTTCCTCTATCGTTGGGGGTCCCCCCTACGAGCAGTACTTC. Protein: CASSSIVGGPPYEQYF.